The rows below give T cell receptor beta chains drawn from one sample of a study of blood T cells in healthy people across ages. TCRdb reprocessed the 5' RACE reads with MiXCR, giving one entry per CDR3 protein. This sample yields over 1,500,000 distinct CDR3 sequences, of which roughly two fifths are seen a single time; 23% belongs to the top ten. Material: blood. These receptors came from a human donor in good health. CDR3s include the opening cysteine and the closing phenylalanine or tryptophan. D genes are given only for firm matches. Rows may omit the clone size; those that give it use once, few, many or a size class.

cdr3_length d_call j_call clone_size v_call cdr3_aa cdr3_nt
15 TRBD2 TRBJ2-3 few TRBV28 CASSTSGGYTDTQYF TGTGCCAGCAGTACCAGCGGGGGGTACACAGATACGCAGTATTTT
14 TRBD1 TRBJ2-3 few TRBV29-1 CSGQTGVLTDTQYF TGCAGCGGCCAGACAGGGGTCCTCACAGATACGCAGTATTTT
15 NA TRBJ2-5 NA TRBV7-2 CASSHLAGSHRSQYF TGTGCCAGCAGCCACCTCGCGGGGTCCCACAGGAGCCAGTACTTC
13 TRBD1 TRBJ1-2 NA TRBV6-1 CASSEPGGYGYTF TGTGCCAGCAGTGAACCAGGGGGCTATGGCTACACCTTC
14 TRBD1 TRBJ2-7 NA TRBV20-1 CSARGQRSSYEQYF TGCAGTGCACGGGGACAGCGGAGCTCCTACGAGCAGTACTTC
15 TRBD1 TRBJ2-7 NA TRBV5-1 CASTEGTGATYEQYF TGCGCCAGCACGGAGGGGACAGGGGCGACCTACGAGCAGTACTTC
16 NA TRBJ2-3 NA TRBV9 CASSVVGRPSKDTQYF TGTGCCAGCAGCGTAGTAGGAAGACCCTCGAAAGATACGCAGTATTTT
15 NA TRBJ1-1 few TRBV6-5 CASSYSGGMSLEAFF TGTGCCAGCAGTTACTCTGGGGGGATGAGCCTCGAAGCTTTCTTT
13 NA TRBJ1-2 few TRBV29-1 CSVDFSPGDGYTF TGCAGCGTTGATTTTAGTCCCGGGGATGGCTACACCTTC
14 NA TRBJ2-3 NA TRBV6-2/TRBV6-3 CASSYLGVTDTQYF TGTGCCAGCAGTTACCTCGGCGTCACAGATACGCAGTATTTT
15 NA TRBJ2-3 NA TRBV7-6 CASSLELLALDTQYF TGTGCCAGCAGCTTAGAGTTACTGGCTTTAGATACGCAGTATTTT
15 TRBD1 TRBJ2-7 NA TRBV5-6 CASSRDRGNTDEQYF TGTGCCAGCAGCCGGGACAGGGGGAATACAGACGAGCAGTACTTC
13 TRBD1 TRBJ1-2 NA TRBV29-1 CSVGGQGVGGYTF TGCAGCGTTGGAGGACAGGGAGTGGGGGGCTACACCTTC
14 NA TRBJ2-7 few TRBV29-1 CSVEKEDGTYEQDF TGCAGCGTTGAAAAAGAAGATGGCACCTACGAGCAGGACTTC
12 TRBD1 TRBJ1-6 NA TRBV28 CASLDRGSPLHF TGTGCCAGCCTGGACAGGGGATCACCCCTCCACTTT
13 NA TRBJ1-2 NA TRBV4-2 CASSFNGGYGYTF TGTGCCAGCAGCTTTAACGGGGGCTATGGCTACACCTTC
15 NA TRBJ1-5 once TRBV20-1 CSARFSGYSNQPQHF TGCAGTGCTAGATTCTCGGGATATAGCAATCAGCCCCAGCATTTT
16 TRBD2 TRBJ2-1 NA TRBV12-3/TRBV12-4 CASSFRTSGRYNEQFF TGTGCCAGCAGTTTTAGGACTAGCGGGAGATACAATGAGCAGTTCTTC
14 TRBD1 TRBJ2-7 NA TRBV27 CASTNQGQFNEQYF TGTGCCAGCACCAACCAGGGACAGTTCAACGAGCAGTACTTC
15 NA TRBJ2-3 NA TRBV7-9 CASSPRDWNTDTQYF TGTGCCAGCAGCCCCCGGGACTGGAACACAGATACGCAGTATTTT